This T cell receptor beta chain was documented in a study of cytomegalovirus exposure and HLA in healthy donors. The CDR3 contains 15 residues. V was trimmed by 5 bases and J by 1 base, leaving 13 bases between them. Germline CDR1 reads SGHTA; CDR2 reads FQGNSA. This clone was found once. Its antigen is still unknown. Study-wide results and limits: Most TCR sequences proved rare, with some public TCRs found in many donors.

A multiplex PCR was run with 60 Vbeta primers and 13 Jbeta primers. This table comes from immunoSEQ multiplex PCR, and its TCRdb copy is limited to in-frame clones, with some not included. This table has some 160,000 clones, around 80% appearing once. The sequence was collected from a male donor in good health and CMV-seronegative. The sample comprised PBMCs. The chain has TRBV7-2 and TRBJ2-3; no clear D. The CDR3 DNA follows: TGTGCCAGCAGCCCCGTGGAGAGAGGCACAGATACGCAGTATTTT. It codes for CASSPVERGTDTQYF.